This TCR beta chain was captured by sequencing in a study of blood T cell repertoires in COVID-19. Original analysis: Amplification from reference gene primers served as the basis for estimated nucleated cell counts. Here immunoSEQ multiplex PCR was the method, and the copy in TCRdb shows in-frame clones only, minus some. V, J and clone size are those of that table, while D and trimming were read from the DNA. Here the sample spans 150,000 to 200,000 clones, around 87% being singletons. The sample holds one count of this clone. V lost 4 bases to trimming and J lost 7 bases, with 20 bases between them. Germline CDR1 LGHDT, CDR2 YNNKEL (reference sequence). The CDR3 is 17 residues long.

The genes are TRBV3-1 (or the pseudogene TRBV3-2) and TRBJ1-6, with unresolved D. What was sequenced was peripheral blood. The TCR originated in a man in his forties or fifties with active or convalescent COVID-19. The CDR3, as DNA: TGTGCCAGCAGCCCCCTTCAACCTTACGGGAGAAATTCACCCCTCCACTTT. Translation: CASSPLQPYGRNSPLHF.